Listed below are T cell receptor beta chains from one sample, sequenced in a study of T-cell memory formation after mild COVID-19. TCRdb analysed the 5' RACE reads with MiXCR anew, one entry per CDR3 protein. This table has 120,000 to 150,000 distinct CDR3 sequences, approximately 5.7% appearing once. Material for sequencing was PBMCs or a T cell subset sorted from them (not recorded which). All receptors derive from an adult woman who had mild COVID-19 (a few samples of this study predate the infection). Cell type and time point are not known. Both conserved end residues are part of each CDR3. A D gene is named only where the DNA matches it firmly. Clone size is not always given. Where it is, it says once, few, many or a class for expanded clones.

CDR3 DNA: TGTGCCAGCAGCTCGGGACAGGGGGCATACGAGCAGTACTTC; CDR3 protein: CASSSGQGAYEQYF; D gene: TRBD1; clone size: many; V gene: TRBV7-9; CDR3 length: 14; J gene: TRBJ2-7
CDR3 DNA: TGCAGTGCTAGTATGGTCGGGGGCCGGGAGACCCAGTACTTC; CDR3 protein: CSASMVGGRETQYF; D gene: -; clone size: once; V gene: TRBV20-1; CDR3 length: 14; J gene: TRBJ2-5
CDR3 DNA: TGCAGTGCTAGAGGGGGCAGGGCGGAAAAACTGTTTTTT; CDR3 protein: CSARGGRAEKLFF; D gene: -; clone size: many; V gene: TRBV20-1; CDR3 length: 13; J gene: TRBJ1-4
CDR3 DNA: TGTGCCAGCAGCCCCCTTGGACTAGCGGGAGGTACCGGGGAGCTGTTTTTT; CDR3 protein: CASSPLGLAGGTGELFF; D gene: TRBD2; clone size: -; V gene: TRBV7-2; CDR3 length: 17; J gene: TRBJ2-2
CDR3 DNA: TGCAGCGGGGGAGGTCTAGCGATGCACGAGCAGTACTTC; CDR3 protein: CSGGGLAMHEQYF; D gene: -; clone size: many; V gene: TRBV29-1; CDR3 length: 13; J gene: TRBJ2-7
CDR3 DNA: TGTGCCATCCGGAAGCCCAGTGCACCCCTCCACTTT; CDR3 protein: CAIRKPSAPLHF; D gene: -; clone size: -; V gene: TRBV12-3/TRBV12-4; CDR3 length: 12; J gene: TRBJ1-6
CDR3 DNA: TGCGCCAGCAGCTTGGAAGTAGGCAGATTGTTCGCTGAAGCTTTCTTT; CDR3 protein: CASSLEVGRLFAEAFF; D gene: -; clone size: few; V gene: TRBV5-1; CDR3 length: 16; J gene: TRBJ1-1
CDR3 DNA: TGTGCCAGCAGTTACAGCAACTCCTACGAGCAGTACTTC; CDR3 protein: CASSYSNSYEQYF; D gene: -; clone size: many; V gene: TRBV12-3/TRBV12-4; CDR3 length: 13; J gene: TRBJ2-7
CDR3 DNA: TGCAGTGCTCGGACAGGAAACTACGAGCAGTACTTC; CDR3 protein: CSARTGNYEQYF; D gene: TRBD1; clone size: few; V gene: TRBV20-1; CDR3 length: 12; J gene: TRBJ2-7
CDR3 DNA: TGTGCCAGCAGCTTAGCGTCAGTGGATACGCAGTATTTT; CDR3 protein: CASSLASVDTQYF; D gene: -; clone size: many; V gene: TRBV7-9; CDR3 length: 13; J gene: TRBJ2-3
CDR3 DNA: TGTGCCAGCAGTTTTCAGGGGGTAGAGACCCAGTACTTC; CDR3 protein: CASSFQGVETQYF; D gene: TRBD1; clone size: many; V gene: TRBV28; CDR3 length: 13; J gene: TRBJ2-5
CDR3 DNA: TGTGCCAGCTCCCTCGGGACAGGGCCGAACACTGAAGCTTTCTTT; CDR3 protein: CASSLGTGPNTEAFF; D gene: TRBD1; clone size: many; V gene: TRBV18; CDR3 length: 15; J gene: TRBJ1-1